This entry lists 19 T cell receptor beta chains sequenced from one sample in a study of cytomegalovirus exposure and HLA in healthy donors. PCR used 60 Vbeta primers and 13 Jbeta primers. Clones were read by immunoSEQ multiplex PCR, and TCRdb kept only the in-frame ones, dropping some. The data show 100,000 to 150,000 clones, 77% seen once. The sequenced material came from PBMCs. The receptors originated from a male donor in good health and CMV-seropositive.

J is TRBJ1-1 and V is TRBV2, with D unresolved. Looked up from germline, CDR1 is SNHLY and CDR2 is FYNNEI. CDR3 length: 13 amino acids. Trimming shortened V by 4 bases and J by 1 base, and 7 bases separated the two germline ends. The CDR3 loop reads CASSGAWNTEAFF. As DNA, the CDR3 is TGTGCCAGCAGTGGGGCTTGGAACACTGAAGCTTTCTTT.

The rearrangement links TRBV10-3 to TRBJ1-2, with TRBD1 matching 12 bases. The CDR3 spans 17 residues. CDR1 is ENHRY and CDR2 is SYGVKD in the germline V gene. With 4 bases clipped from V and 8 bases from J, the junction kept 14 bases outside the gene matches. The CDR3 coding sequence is TGTGCCATCAGTGCAATGGGGCGGGACAGGGGGCCCACGGGCTACACCTTC. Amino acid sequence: CAISAMGRDRGPTGYTF.

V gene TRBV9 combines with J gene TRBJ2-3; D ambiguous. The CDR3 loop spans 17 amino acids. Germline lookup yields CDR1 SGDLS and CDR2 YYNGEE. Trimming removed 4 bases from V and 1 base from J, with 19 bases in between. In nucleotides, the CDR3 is TGTGCCAGCAGCCTCCCGCGTGGCTTGACTGGCACAGATACGCAGTATTTT. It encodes CASSLPRGLTGTDTQYF.

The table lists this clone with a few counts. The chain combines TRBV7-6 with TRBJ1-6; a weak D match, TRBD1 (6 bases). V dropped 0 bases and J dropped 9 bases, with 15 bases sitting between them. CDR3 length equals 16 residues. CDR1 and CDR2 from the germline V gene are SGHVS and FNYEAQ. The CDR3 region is CASSLAGSSQGSPLHF. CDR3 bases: TGTGCCAGCAGCTTAGCAGGCAGTTCACAGGGTTCACCCCTCCACTTT.

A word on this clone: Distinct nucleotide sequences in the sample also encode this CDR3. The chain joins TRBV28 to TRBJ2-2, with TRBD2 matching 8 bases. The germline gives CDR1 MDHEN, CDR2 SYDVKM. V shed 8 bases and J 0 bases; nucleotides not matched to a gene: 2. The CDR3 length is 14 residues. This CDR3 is CASLAGSNTGELFF. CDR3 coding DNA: TGTGCCAGCCTAGCGGGCTCGAACACCGGGGAGCTGTTTTTT.

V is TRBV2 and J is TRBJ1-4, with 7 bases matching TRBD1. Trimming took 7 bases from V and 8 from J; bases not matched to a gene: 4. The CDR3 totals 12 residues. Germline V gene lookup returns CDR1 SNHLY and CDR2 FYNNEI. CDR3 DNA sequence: TGTGCCAGCATTTCGACAGGGGAAAAACTGTTTTTT. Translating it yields CASISTGEKLFF.

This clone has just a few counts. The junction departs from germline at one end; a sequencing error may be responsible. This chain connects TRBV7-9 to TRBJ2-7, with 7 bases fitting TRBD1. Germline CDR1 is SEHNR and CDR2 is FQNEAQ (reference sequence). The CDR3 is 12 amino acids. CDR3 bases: TGTTCCAGCACATCGACAGGGTTCGAGCAGTACTTC. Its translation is CSSTSTGFEQYF. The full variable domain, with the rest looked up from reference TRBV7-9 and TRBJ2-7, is DTGVSQNPRHKITKRGQNVTFRCDPISEHNRLYWYRQTLGQGPEFLTYFQNEAQLEKSRLLSDRFSAERPKGSFSTLEIQRTEQGDSAMYLCSSTSTGFEQYFGPGTRLTVT.

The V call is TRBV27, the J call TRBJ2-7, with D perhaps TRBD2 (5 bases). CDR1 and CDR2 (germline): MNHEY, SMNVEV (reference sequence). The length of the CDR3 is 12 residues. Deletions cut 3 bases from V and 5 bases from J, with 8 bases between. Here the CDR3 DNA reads TGTGCCAGCAGTTTGATCGGGGACGAGCAGTACTTC. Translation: CASSLIGDEQYF.

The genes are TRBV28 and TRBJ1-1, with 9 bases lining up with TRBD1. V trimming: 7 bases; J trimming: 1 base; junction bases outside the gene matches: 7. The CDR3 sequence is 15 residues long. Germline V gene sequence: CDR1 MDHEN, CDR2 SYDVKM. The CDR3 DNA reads TGTGCCAGCAACCTGCCGGGACAGGGGAACACTGAAGCTTTCTTT. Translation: CASNLPGQGNTEAFF.

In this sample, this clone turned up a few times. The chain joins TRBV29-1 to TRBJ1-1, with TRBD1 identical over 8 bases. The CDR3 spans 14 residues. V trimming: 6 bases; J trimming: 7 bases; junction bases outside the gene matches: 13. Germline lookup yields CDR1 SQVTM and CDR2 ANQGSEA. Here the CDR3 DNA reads TGCAGCGTGCGCCAGACAGGGGAGAGTGTTGAAGCTTTCTTT. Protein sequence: CSVRQTGESVEAFF.

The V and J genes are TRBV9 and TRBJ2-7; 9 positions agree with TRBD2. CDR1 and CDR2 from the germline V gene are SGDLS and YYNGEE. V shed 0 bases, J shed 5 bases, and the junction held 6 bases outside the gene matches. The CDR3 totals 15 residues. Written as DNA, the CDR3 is TGTGCCAGCAGCGTAGAAGGGCGGGAGGGGGACGAGCAGTACTTC. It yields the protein CASSVEGREGDEQYF. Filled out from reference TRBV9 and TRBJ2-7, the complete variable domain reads DSGVTQTPKHLITATGQRVTLRCSPRSGDLSVYWYQQSLDQGLQFLIQYYNGEERAKGNILERFSAQQFPDLHSELNLSSLELGDSALYFCASSVEGREGDEQYFGPGTRLTVT.

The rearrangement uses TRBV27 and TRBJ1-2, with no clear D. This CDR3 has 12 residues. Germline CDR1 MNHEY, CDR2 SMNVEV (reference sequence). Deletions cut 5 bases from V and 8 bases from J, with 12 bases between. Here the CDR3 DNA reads TGTGCCAGCAGTACCCCCTGGGCGGGCTACACCTTC. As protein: CASSTPWAGYTF.

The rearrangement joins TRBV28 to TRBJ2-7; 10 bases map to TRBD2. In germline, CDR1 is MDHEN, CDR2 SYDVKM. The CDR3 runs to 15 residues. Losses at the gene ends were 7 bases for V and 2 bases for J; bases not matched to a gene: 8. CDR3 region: CASTLRLAGAYEQYF. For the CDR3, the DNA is TGTGCCAGCACCCTCAGACTAGCGGGCGCCTACGAGCAGTACTTC.

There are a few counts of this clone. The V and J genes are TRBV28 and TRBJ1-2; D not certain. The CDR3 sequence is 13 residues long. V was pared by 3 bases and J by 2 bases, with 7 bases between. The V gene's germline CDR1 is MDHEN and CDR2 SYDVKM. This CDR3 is CASSFLQNYGYTF. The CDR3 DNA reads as TGTGCCAGCAGTTTTCTTCAGAACTATGGCTACACCTTC.

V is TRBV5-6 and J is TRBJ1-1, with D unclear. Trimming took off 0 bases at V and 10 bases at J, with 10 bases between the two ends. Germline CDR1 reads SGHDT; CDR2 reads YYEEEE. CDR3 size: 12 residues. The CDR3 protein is CASSLGAVTAFF. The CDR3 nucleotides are TGTGCCAGCAGCTTGGGGGCTGTGACAGCTTTCTTT.

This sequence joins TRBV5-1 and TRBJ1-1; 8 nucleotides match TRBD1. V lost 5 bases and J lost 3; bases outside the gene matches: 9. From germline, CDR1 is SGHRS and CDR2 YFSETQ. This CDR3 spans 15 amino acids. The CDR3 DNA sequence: TGCGCCAGCAGTTATGAAGGACAGGGATACACTGAAGCTTTCTTT. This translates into CASSYEGQGYTEAFF.

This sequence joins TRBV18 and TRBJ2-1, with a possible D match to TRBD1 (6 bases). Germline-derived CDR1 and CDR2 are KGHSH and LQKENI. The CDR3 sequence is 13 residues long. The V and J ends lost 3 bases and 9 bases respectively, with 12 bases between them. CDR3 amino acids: CASSPYREIEQFF. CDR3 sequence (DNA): TGTGCCAGCTCACCCTACAGGGAAATTGAGCAGTTCTTC.

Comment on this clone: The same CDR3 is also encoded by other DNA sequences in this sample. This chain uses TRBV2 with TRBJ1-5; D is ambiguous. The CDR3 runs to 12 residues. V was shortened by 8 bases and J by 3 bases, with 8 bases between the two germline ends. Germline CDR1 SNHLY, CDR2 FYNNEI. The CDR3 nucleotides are TGTGCCAGCCGGGGTTCCAATCAGCCCCAGCATTTT. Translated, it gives CASRGSNQPQHF.

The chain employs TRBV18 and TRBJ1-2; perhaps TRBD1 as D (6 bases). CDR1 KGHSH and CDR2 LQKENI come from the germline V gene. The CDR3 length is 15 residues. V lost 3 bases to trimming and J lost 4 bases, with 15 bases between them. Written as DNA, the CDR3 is TGTGCCAGCTCACCGCGACAGGCGGACGTCTATGGCTACACCTTC. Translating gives CASSPRQADVYGYTF.